These T cell receptor beta chains were read from a single sample in a study of immune heterogeneity within non-small cell lung tumors. TCRdb reprocessed the multiplex PCR reads via MiXCR and lists one record per CDR3 protein. Counted here are approximately 6,000 distinct CDR3 sequences, roughly a fifth occurring once; the ten biggest clones make up about 15%. Sequencing was done on a sample of lung tumor tissue. Every receptor here comes from a female donor with non-small cell lung cancer. The CDR3 runs from the conserved cysteine through the conserved F or W. Fields, in order: CDR3 length, D gene, J gene, V gene, clone size, CDR3 protein, CDR3 DNA. The D gene is left open where the match is weak. The size entry is marked missing in some rows and otherwise reads once, few, many or a size class.

17,TRBD2,TRBJ2-2,TRBV5-4,NA,CASSFRGGAGMTGELFF,TGTGCCAGCAGCTTCCGGGGGGGGGCAGGGATGACCGGGGAGCTGTTTTTT
16,NA,TRBJ1-6,TRBV5-1,NA,CASSLVGSSYNSPLHF,TGCGCCAGCAGCTTGGTGGGGAGCTCCTATAATTCACCCCTCCACTTT
14,NA,TRBJ1-4,TRBV28,medium-sized,CASRPGATNEKLFF,TGTGCCAGCAGACCAGGAGCAACTAATGAAAAACTGTTTTTT
18,TRBD1,TRBJ1-3,TRBV7-9,few,CASSLDLAGGSTGNTIYF,TGTGCCAGCAGCTTAGATTTGGCAGGGGGCTCTACAGGAAACACCATATATTTT
15,TRBD2,TRBJ2-7,TRBV28,medium-sized,CASSLQWRGAYEQYF,TGTGCCAGCAGTTTACAATGGCGGGGGGCCTACGAGCAGTACTTC
15,TRBD2,TRBJ2-2,TRBV7-8,NA,CAIIISGRPTGELFF,TGTGCCATCATAATTAGCGGGAGGCCCACCGGGGAGCTGTTTTTT
13,NA,TRBJ2-3,TRBV29-1,few,CSCMWVGTDTQYF,TGCAGCTGTATGTGGGTTGGCACAGATACGCAGTATTTT
13,TRBD1,TRBJ1-1,TRBV27,medium-sized,CASSSTGGGEAFF,TGTGCCAGCAGCTCGACAGGGGGTGGGGAAGCTTTCTTT
15,NA,TRBJ2-2,TRBV6-6,medium-sized,CASSYSDRDTGELFF,TGTGCCAGCAGTTACTCGGACCGGGACACCGGGGAGCTGTTTTTT
18,TRBD2,TRBJ2-3,TRBV7-2,NA,CASSLDRLAGVGTDTQYF,TGTGCCAGCAGCTTAGATCGTCTCGCGGGAGTGGGAACAGATACGCAGTATTTT
14,TRBD2,TRBJ2-1,TRBV19,NA,CASSIASGMSEQFF,TGTGCCAGTAGTATTGCTAGCGGGATGTCTGAGCAGTTCTTC
11,NA,TRBJ2-7,TRBV2,medium-sized,CASSPVTEQYF,TGTGCCAGCAGTCCCGTCACCGAGCAGTACTTC
13,NA,TRBJ1-1,TRBV6-1,NA,CASNRGGGTEAFF,TGTGCCAGCAATCGAGGGGGGGGCACTGAAGCTTTCTTT
14,NA,TRBJ2-5,TRBV5-1,few,CASSLFQGRGTQYF,TGCGCCAGCAGCTTATTTCAGGGGAGGGGGACCCAGTACTTC
20,TRBD2,TRBJ2-1,TRBV20-1,few,CSARPLEPGLAGAAYNEQFF,TGCAGTGCTAGACCCCTTGAGCCGGGACTAGCGGGAGCGGCCTACAATGAGCAGTTCTTC
13,NA,TRBJ1-1,TRBV18,medium-sized,CASSPRPDTEAFF,TGTGCCAGCTCACCACGACCGGACACTGAAGCTTTCTTT
15,NA,TRBJ1-1,TRBV6-2/TRBV6-3,medium-sized,CASSAQQTGYTEAFF,TGTGCCAGCAGCGCCCAGCAGACAGGATACACTGAAGCTTTCTTT
14,NA,TRBJ2-3,TRBV6-2/TRBV6-3,few,CASSYSKGADTQYF,TGTGCCAGCAGTTACTCCAAAGGGGCAGATACGCAGTATTTT
14,TRBD2,TRBJ2-7,TRBV6-1,medium-sized,CASSWTSVSYEQYF,TGTGCCAGCAGTTGGACTAGCGTCTCCTACGAGCAGTACTTC
13,TRBD1,TRBJ1-2,TRBV7-8,NA,CASSPRQGWGYTF,TGTGCCAGCAGCCCCAGACAGGGTTGGGGCTACACCTTC
14,TRBD2,TRBJ2-5,TRBV20-1,NA,CSARTSGIQETQYF,TGCAGTGCTCGGACTAGCGGGATCCAAGAGACCCAGTACTTC
16,TRBD1,TRBJ1-6,TRBV6-5,medium-sized,CASSYSTGQGIAPLHF,TGTGCCAGCAGTTACTCGACGGGACAGGGGATTGCACCCCTCCACTTT
12,NA,TRBJ1-5,TRBV28,medium-sized,CALSTGNQPQHF,TGTGCCCTGTCAACAGGCAATCAGCCCCAGCATTTT
9,NA,TRBJ1-1,TRBV9,NA,CASGDPAFF,TGTGCCAGCGGGGATCCGGCTTTCTTT
16,NA,TRBJ2-1,TRBV9,few,CASSVAVGLRDNEQFF,TGTGCCAGCAGCGTAGCTGTCGGACTCCGCGACAATGAGCAGTTCTTC
14,NA,TRBJ1-1,TRBV27,NA,CASSLSRTTIEAFF,TGTGCCAGCAGTTTATCGAGGACAACTATTGAAGCTTTCTTT
15,TRBD1,TRBJ2-7,TRBV2,medium-sized,CASRRGTGPPYEQYF,TGTGCCAGCAGGAGAGGGACAGGGCCTCCCTACGAGCAGTACTTC
15,TRBD1,TRBJ1-2,TRBV7-8,medium-sized,CASSSRTGPNYGYTF,TGTGCCAGCAGCTCAAGGACAGGGCCTAACTATGGCTACACCTTC
12,NA,TRBJ2-7,TRBV6-2/TRBV6-3,medium-sized,CASSYSIYEQYF,TGTGCCAGCAGTTACTCTATCTACGAGCAGTACTTC